This TCR beta chain was found in a study of T cell changes during pregnancy in multiple sclerosis (dated by TCRdb to 2018 to 2020). About the full investigation: Changes in the T cell repertoire over the course of pregnancy were examined in this study in women with multiple sclerosis.

Receptor libraries were prepared by the immunoSEQ multiplex PCR assay. TCRdb took this table from immuneACCESS and kept in-frame rearrangements with V and J called. Such tables lack part of the clones; where checked against another copy, unresolved V genes explain under half of the gap, and the rest is unexplained. The sample contains about 99,000 clones, roughly 93% of them found a single time. The top ten constitute 0.75% to 0.95% of the sample. The germline V gene provides CDR1 MDHEN and CDR2 SYDVKM. Reading from cysteine to phenylalanine, the CDR3 counts 15 amino acids. The retained sequence is limited to the CDR3, 45 bases, with the frame set at the first base. The germline V end is reduced by 4 bases and the J end by 2 bases; junction bases left unmatched: 6. Concerning this clone: Its antigen is currently not known. No much larger clonotype is one base removed from it; base qualities were not supplied.

This receptor chain uses TRBV28 and TRBJ1-2, and TRBD1 matches 8 of the central bases. The clonotype was recovered from a female donor with multiple sclerosis, enrolled in a pregnancy study. The sample was peripheral blood, taken after pregnancy. The DNA reads TGTGCCAGCAGTTCAGGTTACAGGGGGAACTATGGCTACACCTTC. Its protein reads: CASSSGYRGNYGYTF.